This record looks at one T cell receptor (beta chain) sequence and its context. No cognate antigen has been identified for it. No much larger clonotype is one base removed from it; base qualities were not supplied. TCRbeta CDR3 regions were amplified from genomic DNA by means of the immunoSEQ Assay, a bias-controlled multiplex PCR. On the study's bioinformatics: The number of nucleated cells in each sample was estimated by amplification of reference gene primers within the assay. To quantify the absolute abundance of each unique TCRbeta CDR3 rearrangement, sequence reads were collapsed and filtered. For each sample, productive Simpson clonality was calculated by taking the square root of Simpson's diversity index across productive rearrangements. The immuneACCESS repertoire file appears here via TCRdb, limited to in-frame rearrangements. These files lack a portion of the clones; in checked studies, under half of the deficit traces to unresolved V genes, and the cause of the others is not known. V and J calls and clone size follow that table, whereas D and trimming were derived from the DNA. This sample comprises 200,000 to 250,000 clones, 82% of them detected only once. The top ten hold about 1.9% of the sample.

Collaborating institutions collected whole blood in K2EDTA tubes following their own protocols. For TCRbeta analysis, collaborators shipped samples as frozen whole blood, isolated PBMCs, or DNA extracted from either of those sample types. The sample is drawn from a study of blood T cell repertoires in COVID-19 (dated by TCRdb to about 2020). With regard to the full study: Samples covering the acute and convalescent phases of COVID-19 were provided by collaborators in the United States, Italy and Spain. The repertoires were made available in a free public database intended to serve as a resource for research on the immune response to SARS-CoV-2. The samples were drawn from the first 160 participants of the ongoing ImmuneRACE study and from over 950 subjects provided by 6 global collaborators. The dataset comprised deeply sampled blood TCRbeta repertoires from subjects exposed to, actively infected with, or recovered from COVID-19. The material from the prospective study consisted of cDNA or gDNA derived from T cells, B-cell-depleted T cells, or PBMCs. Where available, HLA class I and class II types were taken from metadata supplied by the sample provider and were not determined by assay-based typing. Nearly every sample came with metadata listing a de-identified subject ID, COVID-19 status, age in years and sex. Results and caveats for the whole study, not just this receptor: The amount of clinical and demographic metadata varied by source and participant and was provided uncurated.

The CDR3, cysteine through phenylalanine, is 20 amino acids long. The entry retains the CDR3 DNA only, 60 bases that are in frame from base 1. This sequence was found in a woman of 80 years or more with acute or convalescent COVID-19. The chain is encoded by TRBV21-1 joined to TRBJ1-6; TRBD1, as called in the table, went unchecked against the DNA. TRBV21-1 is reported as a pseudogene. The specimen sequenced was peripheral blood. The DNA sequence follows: TGTGCCAGCAGCAAAGTAATTTGGGGACAGGCCAACTCCTATAATTCACCCCTCCACTTT. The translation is CASSKVIWGQANSYNSPLHF.